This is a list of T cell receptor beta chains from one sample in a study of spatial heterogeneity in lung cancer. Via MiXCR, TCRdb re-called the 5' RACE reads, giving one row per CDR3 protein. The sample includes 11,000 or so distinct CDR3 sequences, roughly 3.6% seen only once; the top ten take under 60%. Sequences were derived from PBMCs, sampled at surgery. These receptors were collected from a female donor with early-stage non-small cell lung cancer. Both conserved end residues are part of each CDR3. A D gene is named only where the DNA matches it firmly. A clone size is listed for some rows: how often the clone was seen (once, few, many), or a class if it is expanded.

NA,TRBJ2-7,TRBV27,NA,CASSVSGTGRYEQYF,TGTGCCAGCAGTGTCTCCGGGACGGGCCGCTACGAGCAGTACTTC
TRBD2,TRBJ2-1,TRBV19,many,CASSKRDSYNEQFF,TGTGCCAGTAGTAAGCGGGACTCCTACAATGAGCAGTTCTTC
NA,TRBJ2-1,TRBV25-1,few,CASSTPGGRDEQFF,TGTGCCAGCAGCACGCCAGGGGGGCGCGATGAGCAGTTCTTC
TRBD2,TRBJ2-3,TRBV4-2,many,CASSHRTSGGWTDTQYF,TGTGCCAGCAGCCATCGGACTAGCGGGGGCTGGACAGATACGCAGTATTTT
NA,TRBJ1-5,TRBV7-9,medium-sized,CASSFGPPDNQPQHF,TGTGCCAGCAGCTTTGGACCGCCGGACAATCAGCCCCAGCATTTT
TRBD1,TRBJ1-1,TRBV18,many,CASSRQGKNTEAFF,TGTGCCAGCTCACGACAGGGTAAGAACACTGAAGCTTTCTTT
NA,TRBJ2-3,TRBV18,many,CASSPESLRLSTDTQYF,TGTGCCAGCTCACCAGAGTCTTTACGCTTAAGCACAGATACGCAGTATTTT
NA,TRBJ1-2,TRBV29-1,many,CSVERTTGYGYTF,TGCAGCGTTGAGAGGACTACAGGCTATGGCTACACCTTC
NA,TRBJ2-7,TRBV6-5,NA,CASQRPTTNEQYF,TGTGCCAGCCAGCGCCCCACCACTAACGAGCAGTACTTC
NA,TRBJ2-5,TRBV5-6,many,CASSLAYSTGEEETQYF,TGTGCCAGCAGCTTGGCCTACTCGACGGGGGAAGAAGAGACCCAGTACTTC
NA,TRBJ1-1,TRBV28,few,CASSPAAGWVTEAFF,TGTGCCAGCAGCCCGGCAGCGGGTTGGGTCACTGAAGCTTTCTTT
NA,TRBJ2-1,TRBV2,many,CASSERPSNEQFF,TGTGCCAGCAGTGAGAGGCCGAGCAATGAGCAGTTCTTC
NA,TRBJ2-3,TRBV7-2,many,CASSLGFSGYDTQYF,TGTGCCAGCAGCTTAGGTTTTAGCGGCTATGATACGCAGTATTTT
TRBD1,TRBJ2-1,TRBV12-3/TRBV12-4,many,CASSLVTGTGKVDEQFF,TGTGCCAGCAGTTTAGTAACGGGGACAGGGAAGGTCGATGAGCAGTTCTTC
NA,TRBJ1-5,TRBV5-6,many,CASSSQASNQPQHF,TGTGCCAGCAGCTCTCAGGCGTCAAATCAGCCCCAGCATTTT
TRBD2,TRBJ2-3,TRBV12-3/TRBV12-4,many,CASSPIAGGRMDTQYF,TGTGCCAGCAGTCCAATAGCGGGGGGGCGTATGGATACGCAGTATTTT
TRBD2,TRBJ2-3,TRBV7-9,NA,CASSLAGLAGGTDTQYF,TGTGCCAGCAGCTTAGCGGGACTAGCGGGAGGCACAGATACGCAGTATTTT
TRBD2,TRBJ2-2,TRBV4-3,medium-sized,CASSQGTPGLAFANTGELFF,TGCGCCAGCAGCCAAGGTACCCCGGGACTAGCGTTCGCGAACACCGGGGAGCTGTTTTTT
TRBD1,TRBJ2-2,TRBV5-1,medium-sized,CASSLDRGANTGELFF,TGCGCCAGCAGCTTGGACAGGGGTGCGAACACCGGGGAGCTGTTTTTT
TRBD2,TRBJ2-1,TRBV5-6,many,CASSIRLAGEGNEQFF,TGTGCCAGCAGCATCCGGCTAGCGGGAGAGGGCAATGAGCAGTTCTTC
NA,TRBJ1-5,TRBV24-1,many,CATSDQRSNQPQHF,TGTGCCACCAGTGATCAACGGAGCAATCAGCCCCAGCATTTT
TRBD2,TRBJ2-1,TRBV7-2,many,CASSLFAGEGNEQFF,TGTGCCAGCAGCTTGTTTGCGGGAGAAGGCAATGAGCAGTTCTTC
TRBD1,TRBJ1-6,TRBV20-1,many,CSALQGARNSPLHF,TGCAGTGCTTTACAGGGGGCGCGGAATTCACCCCTCCACTTT
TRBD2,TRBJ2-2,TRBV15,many,CATSALAGATGELFF,TGTGCCACCAGCGCCCTAGCGGGGGCGACCGGGGAGCTGTTTTTT
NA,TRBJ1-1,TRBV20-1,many,CSARQDTEAFF,TGCAGTGCTAGACAGGACACTGAAGCTTTCTTT
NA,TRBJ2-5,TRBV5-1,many,CARSLAVDRLWSQYF,TGCGCCAGGTCTCTTGCTGTCGACAGGCTGTGGTCCCAGTACTTC
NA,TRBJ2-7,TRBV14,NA,CASSQETGLTYEQYF,TGTGCCAGCAGCCAAGAAACAGGGCTGACCTACGAGCAGTACTTC
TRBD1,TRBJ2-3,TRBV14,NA,CASSQGVTGASRGTQYF,TGTGCCAGCAGCCAAGGAGTAACAGGGGCGAGTCGCGGTACGCAGTATTTT
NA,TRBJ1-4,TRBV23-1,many,CASSQCPWTETKNEKLFF,TGCGCCAGCAGTCAATGCCCCTGGACAGAGACGAAGAATGAAAAACTGTTTTTT
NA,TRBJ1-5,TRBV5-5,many,CASSLAWSNQPQHF,TGTGCCAGCAGCTTAGCGTGGAGCAATCAGCCCCAGCATTTT
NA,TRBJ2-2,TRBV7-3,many,CASSLNARVGTGELFF,TGTGCCAGCAGCTTAAATGCCAGGGTGGGGACCGGGGAGCTGTTTTTT
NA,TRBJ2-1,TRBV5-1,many,CASEGQSSYNEQFF,TGCGCCAGCGAAGGACAGAGCTCCTACAATGAGCAGTTCTTC
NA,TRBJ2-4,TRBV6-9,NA,CATGRRDGYF,TGTGCCACCGGACGCAGGGACGGGTACTTC
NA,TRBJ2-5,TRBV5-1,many,CASSQRGAPTQYF,TGCGCCAGCAGCCAGAGGGGGGCGCCGACCCAGTACTTC
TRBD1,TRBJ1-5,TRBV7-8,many,CASSSGQGGNQPQHF,TGTGCCAGCAGCTCTGGACAGGGAGGGAATCAGCCCCAGCATTTT
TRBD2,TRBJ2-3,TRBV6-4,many,CASRDRRVAGGTDTQYF,TGTGCCAGCAGGGACCGCCGGGTAGCGGGGGGCACAGATACGCAGTATTTT
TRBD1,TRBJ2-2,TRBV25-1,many,CASSEQGARIGELFF,TGTGCCAGCAGTGAACAGGGGGCGCGGATCGGGGAGCTGTTTTTT
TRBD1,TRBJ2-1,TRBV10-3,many,CAISPQGAVGNEQFF,TGTGCCATCAGCCCCCAGGGGGCGGTGGGAAATGAGCAGTTCTTC
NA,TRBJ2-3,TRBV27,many,CASSLKSTDTQYF,TGTGCCAGCAGTTTGAAGAGCACAGATACGCAGTATTTT
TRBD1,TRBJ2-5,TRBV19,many,CASSFRDRQETQYF,TGTGCCAGTAGTTTCCGGGACAGACAAGAGACCCAGTACTTC
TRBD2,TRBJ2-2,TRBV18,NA,CASSPTSGGPNTGELFF,TGTGCCAGCTCACCAACTAGCGGGGGCCCGAACACCGGGGAGCTGTTTTTT
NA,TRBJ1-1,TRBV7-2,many,CASSRSGGNTEAFF,TGTGCCAGCAGCCGGAGTGGGGGGAACACTGAAGCTTTCTTT
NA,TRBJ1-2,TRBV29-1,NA,CSVRRSNYGYTF,TGCAGCGTTAGGCGTTCTAACTATGGCTACACCTTC
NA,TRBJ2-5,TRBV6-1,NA,CASSGAGAIQETQYF,TGTGCCAGCAGTGGTGCAGGGGCCATCCAAGAGACCCAGTACTTC
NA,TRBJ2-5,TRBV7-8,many,CASSLVNRGMSLFGETQYF,TGTGCCAGCAGCTTAGTAAATAGGGGTATGAGCTTATTCGGAGAGACCCAGTACTTC
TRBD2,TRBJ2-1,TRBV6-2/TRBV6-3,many,CASSVAGAYNEQFF,TGTGCCAGCAGTGTAGCGGGGGCCTACAATGAGCAGTTCTTC
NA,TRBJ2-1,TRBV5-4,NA,CASSQFRAQAYNEQFF,TGTGCCAGCAGTCAATTCCGAGCGCAAGCCTACAATGAGCAGTTCTTC
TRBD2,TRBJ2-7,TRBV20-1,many,CSARTPKLGLAGAYEQYF,TGCAGTGCTAGAACCCCTAAATTGGGACTAGCGGGAGCCTACGAGCAGTACTTC
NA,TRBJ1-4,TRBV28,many,CASSLSVGVPTTNEKLFF,TGTGCCAGCAGTTTATCGGTAGGGGTCCCGACAACTAATGAAAAACTGTTTTTT
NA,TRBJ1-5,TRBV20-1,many,CSARIGEFANQPQHF,TGCAGTGCTAGAATAGGGGAATTTGCAAATCAGCCCCAGCATTTT
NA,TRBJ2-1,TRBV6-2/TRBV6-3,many,CASSIQGLGEQFF,TGTGCCAGCAGTATTCAGGGGCTCGGTGAGCAGTTCTTC